Listed below are T cell receptor beta chains from one sample, sequenced in a study of control samples from healthy donors and cancer patients. The repertoire was sequenced with immunoSEQ multiplex PCR; TCRdb's copy has only in-frame clones and lacks some. The table lists tens of thousands of clones, nearly 90% of them singletons. The sequenced sample was blood. These receptor sequences come from a woman aged 50 to 65 in good health. CDR3s include the opening cysteine and the closing phenylalanine or tryptophan. A D gene is named only where the DNA matches it firmly. Clone sizes are given selectively: once, few, many, or a class where the clone is expanded.

d_call clone_size j_call v_call cdr3_aa cdr3_nt
TRBD1 . TRBJ1-3 TRBV11-3 CASSTGTVGNTIYF TGTGCCAGCAGCACTGGGACAGTCGGAAACACCATATATTTT
TRBD2 . TRBJ2-3 TRBV4-2 CASQELTSGGADTQYF TGTGCCAGCCAGGAATTGACTAGCGGGGGGGCAGATACGCAGTATTTT
TRBD1 . TRBJ1-1 TRBV6-2/TRBV6-3 CASSFQGVGEAFF TGTGCCAGCAGTTTCCAGGGGGTCGGTGAAGCTTTCTTT
. . TRBJ1-1 TRBV30 CAWSVLGEEAFF TGTGCCTGGAGTGTACTCGGGGAGGAAGCTTTCTTT
. . TRBJ2-3 TRBV2 CASYAVVADTQYF TGTGCCAGCTATGCCGTCGTAGCAGATACGCAGTATTTT
. . TRBJ2-7 TRBV3-1/TRBV3-2 CASSQVRGAGYEQYF TGTGCCAGCAGCCAAGTACGTGGGGCAGGCTACGAGCAGTACTTC
. . TRBJ2-4 TRBV11-2 CASSLIPGPAKNIQYF TGTGCCAGCAGTCTAATACCGGGCCCAGCCAAAAACATTCAGTACTTC
. once TRBJ1-4 TRBV2 CASRRPTKGASNEKLFF TGTGCCAGCAGGAGGCCGACCAAGGGAGCGTCAAATGAAAAACTGTTTTTT
TRBD2 . TRBJ2-3 TRBV5-4 CASSPSGGVYLTDTQYF TGTGCCAGCAGCCCCAGCGGGGGGGTCTACCTCACAGATACGCAGTATTTT
TRBD2 . TRBJ2-7 TRBV6-1 CASSDLAGVPYEQYF TGTGCCAGCAGTGACCTAGCGGGGGTTCCCTACGAGCAGTACTTC
. . TRBJ2-7 TRBV9 CASSASGAGPYEQYF TGTGCCAGCAGCGCCTCGGGGGCCGGCCCCTACGAGCAGTACTTC
. . TRBJ1-2 TRBV2 CASSDVQGSNGYTF TGTGCCAGCAGTGATGTACAGGGCAGCAATGGCTACACCTTC
TRBD1 . TRBJ2-7 TRBV30 CAWSAYRGAVSYEQYF TGTGCCTGGAGTGCATACAGGGGGGCAGTTTCCTACGAGCAGTACTTC
. . TRBJ2-3 TRBV1 CTSSQEVPGPGAPRTDTQYF TGCACCAGCAGCCAAGAGGTACCGGGCCCCGGGGCCCCTCGCACAGATACGCAGTATTTT
. . TRBJ1-1 TRBV29-1 CSVEGLGEAFF TGCAGCGTTGAGGGCCTGGGGGAAGCTTTCTTT
TRBD1 . TRBJ1-1 TRBV12-3/TRBV12-4 CASKTGYTEAFF TGTGCCAGTAAGACAGGGTACACTGAAGCTTTCTTT
. . TRBJ1-2 TRBV5-1 CASSAIESGGYTF TGCGCCAGCAGCGCCATAGAGAGCGGCGGCTACACCTTC
. . TRBJ1-4 TRBV7-2 CANSLDATNEKLFF TGTGCCAACAGCTTAGATGCAACTAATGAAAAACTGTTTTTT
. . TRBJ2-3 TRBV2 CASSDEGMDTQYF TGTGCCAGCAGTGACGAGGGCATGGATACGCAGTATTTT
TRBD1 once TRBJ1-1 TRBV15 CATSRVYPGQGAEAFF TGTGCCACCAGCAGAGTATATCCGGGACAGGGGGCGGAAGCTTTCTTT
. medium-sized TRBJ1-3 TRBV2 CASSELTGADTIYF TGTGCCAGCAGTGAATTGACAGGTGCTGACACCATATATTTT
TRBD1 . TRBJ1-1 TRBV6-2/TRBV6-3 CASSRQGLEAFF TGTGCCAGCAGCCGACAGGGGCTGGAAGCTTTCTTT
. . TRBJ1-3 TRBV10-3 CAISRDTRNTIYF TGTGCCATCAGCAGGGACACACGAAACACCATATATTTT
. once TRBJ1-2 TRBV6-5 CASSYSISSGNGYTF TGTGCCAGCAGTTACTCTATTTCCTCGGGAAATGGCTACACCTTC
. . TRBJ1-1 TRBV7-9 CASSPGPNTEAFF TGTGCCAGCAGCCCCGGACCGAACACTGAAGCTTTCTTT
TRBD1 once TRBJ1-2 TRBV18 CASSPPTTGVREGYTF TGTGCCAGCTCACCACCAACGACAGGGGTGCGGGAAGGCTACACCTTC
. . TRBJ1-1 TRBV18 CASSPLLQGEAFF TGTGCCAGCTCACCACTCCTTCAGGGTGAAGCTTTCTTT
. . TRBJ1-2 TRBV5-1 CASSLEQANYGYTF TGCGCCAGCAGCTTGGAGCAAGCTAACTATGGCTACACCTTC
TRBD1 . TRBJ1-1 TRBV5-6 CASSPIGTGLSEAFF TGTGCCAGCAGCCCAATCGGGACAGGGCTTTCTGAAGCTTTCTTT
. . TRBJ2-1 TRBV4-1 CASSQESRWGSYNEQFF TGCGCCAGCAGCCAAGAGTCCCGATGGGGTTCCTACAATGAGCAGTTCTTC
. . TRBJ1-2 TRBV6-2/TRBV6-3 CASSAQRYGYTF TGTGCCAGCAGCGCACAGCGCTATGGCTACACCTTC
. once TRBJ2-1 TRBV12-5 CASGFSSYNEQFF TGTGCTAGTGGTTTCAGCTCCTACAATGAGCAGTTCTTC
. . TRBJ2-2 TRBV3-1/TRBV3-2 CASSQDYGDTGELFF TGTGCCAGCAGCCAAGATTACGGGGACACCGGGGAGCTGTTTTTT
. . TRBJ2-3 TRBV6-5 CATRGDTDTQYF TGTGCCACCAGGGGAGATACAGATACGCAGTATTTT
. few TRBJ2-2 TRBV7-9 CASSPSPGELFF TGTGCCAGCAGCCCGTCCCCCGGGGAGCTGTTTTTT
TRBD1 once TRBJ1-1 TRBV15 CATSIDGTDTEAFF TGTGCCACCAGCATCGATGGGACAGACACTGAAGCTTTCTTT
. . TRBJ1-6 TRBV27 CASSLSQFGNSPLHF TGTGCCAGCAGTTTATCCCAGTTTGGGAATTCACCCCTCCACTTT
. . TRBJ1-2 TRBV2 CASSELGGYGYTF TGTGCCAGCAGTGAGTTAGGGGGCTATGGCTACACCTTC
. . TRBJ1-6 TRBV29-1 CSVEDSAGGALHF TGCAGCGTTGAAGATTCGGCGGGTGGGGCCCTCCACTTT
. . TRBJ2-2 TRBV2 CATMVTATYGTGELFF TGTGCCACCATGGTTACGGCTACTTATGGGACCGGGGAGCTGTTTTTT
TRBD1 . TRBJ2-6 TRBV6-5 CASSYDRVGANVLTF TGTGCCAGCAGTTACGACAGGGTGGGGGCCAACGTCCTGACTTTC
TRBD1 . TRBJ1-5 TRBV10-2 CASSETGGGQPQHF TGCGCCAGCAGTGAGACAGGGGGCGGCCAGCCCCAGCATTTT
TRBD1 . TRBJ1-1 TRBV5-1 CASSFGGQGTEAFF TGCGCCAGCAGCTTCGGGGGACAGGGGACTGAAGCTTTCTTT
. . TRBJ1-5 TRBV19 CASSASYQPQHF TGTGCCAGTAGTGCCTCTTATCAGCCCCAGCATTTT
TRBD1 . TRBJ1-4 TRBV19 CASLPPGQPNEKLFF TGTGCCAGCCTGCCACCGGGACAGCCTAATGAAAAACTGTTTTTT
. . TRBJ1-1 TRBV11-2 CASSLAFGTEAFF TGTGCCAGCAGCTTAGCCTTCGGGACTGAAGCTTTCTTT